The 6 T cell receptor beta chains in this list originate from one sample, sequenced in a study of T cell responses to AZD1222 COVID-19 vaccine. Measured with immunoSEQ multiplex PCR; TCRdb has only the in-frame clones, and not every one. The sample includes 90,000 to 95,000 clones, about 88% of them seen just once. Material: peripheral blood, obtained on day 0 of AZD1222 vaccination. The receptors derive from an adult in good health.

The chain recombines TRBV7-2 with TRBJ1-4; perhaps TRBD1 as D (6 bases). Looked up from germline, CDR1 is SGHTA and CDR2 is FQGNSA. V was clipped by 5 bases and J by 3 bases, with 13 bases between them. The CDR3 extends over 15 amino acids. The CDR3 nucleotides read TGTGCCAGCAGCCCGCTGGACAGACCTAATGAAAAACTGTTTTTT. It encodes CASSPLDRPNEKLFF.

This rearrangement joins TRBV7-9 to TRBJ2-1, with 14 bases identical to TRBD2. This CDR3 contains 17 residues. V shed 5 bases and J 7 bases; nucleotides not matched to a gene: 10. Germline lookup yields CDR1 SEHNR and CDR2 FQNEAQ (reference sequence). CDR3 DNA: TGTGCCAGCAGCCCCCTGACTAGCGGGAGGGCAAATAATGAGCAGTTCTTC. Amino acids: CASSPLTSGRANNEQFF.

The chain carries TRBV29-1 and TRBJ1-3; D is unresolved. Germline CDR1 is SQVTM and CDR2 is ANQGSEA. The CDR3 has 12 residues. The ends were cut back, 4 bases at V and 1 base at J, with 5 bases in the middle. The CDR3 protein is CSVAWSGNTIYF. CDR3 coding DNA: TGCAGCGTTGCCTGGTCTGGAAACACCATATATTTT.

The chain is built from TRBV18 and TRBJ2-7; 9 bases line up with TRBD1. The CDR3 consists of 14 residues. V lost 2 bases, J lost 7 bases, and 6 bases stayed unmatched. CDR1 is KGHSH, CDR2 LQKENI, per germline. The CDR3 region is CASSPGTGSGEQYF. The CDR3 DNA reads as TGTGCCAGCTCACCAGGGACAGGGTCAGGGGAGCAGTACTTC.

V gene TRBV7-3 combines with J gene TRBJ2-1, with TRBD1 matching 7 bases. This CDR3 comprises 13 residues. Per the germline V gene, CDR1 is SGHTA and CDR2 is FQGTGA. Trimming cost V 5 bases and J 9 bases; bases outside gene matches: 7. The CDR3 coding sequence is TGTGCCAGCAGCCCCAATAACAGGGGTGAGCAGTTCTTC. It yields the protein CASSPNNRGEQFF. Using reference TRBV7-3 and TRBJ2-1 for the parts outside the CDR3, the full variable domain is GAGVSQTPSNKVTEKGKYVELRCDPISGHTALYWYRQSLGQGPEFLIYFQGTGAADDSGLPNDRFFAVRPEGSVSTLKIQRTERGDSAVYLCASSPNNRGEQFFGPGTRLTVL.

Here the CDR3 reads CAISDGRANTEAFF. The CDR3 region has the DNA TGTGCCATCAGTGACGGCAGAGCGAACACTGAAGCTTTCTTT. This sequence joins TRBV10-3 and TRBJ1-1, with D uncertain. The germline CDR1 and CDR2 sequences are ENHRY and SYGVKD. V was pared by 3 bases and J by 1 base, with 9 bases between. There are 14 residues in the CDR3.